Reported below is one T cell receptor (beta chain). Its antigen is undetermined. This specimen comes from a study of OX40 agonist ivuxolimab in advanced cancers. Across the whole study: Among those treated, three patients had partial responses, one with hepatocellular carcinoma and two with cutaneous melanoma.

Study-wide results and caveats: Undetermined was the antigen specificity of the expanded peripheral T cells. Relative to CD4+, CD8+ T cells held more expanded clones on average.

The CDR3 extends over 15 amino acids. Germline CDR1 is SGHTA and CDR2 is FQGTGA. V was pared by 2 bases and J by 2 bases, with 0 bases of the junction left unmatched. TCRdb's table, derived via immunoSEQ multiplex PCR, lists solely in-frame clones and lacks some. In the table there are 55,000 to 70,000 clones, 80% to 85% of which are singletons. The genes are TRBV7-3 and TRBJ2-5; TRBD2 agrees at 12 bases. The receptor's source is an adult with an advanced solid tumor such as melanoma, head and neck, liver or kidney cancer. Here the sequenced sample was CD4+ or CD8+ T cells sorted from blood, taken in a trial of the OX40 agonist ivuxolimab. CDR3 nucleotide sequence: TGTGCCAGCAGCTTAGGACTAGCGGGGCAAGAGACCCAGTACTTC. This encodes CASSLGLAGQETQYF. Based on the CDR3 plus reference TRBV7-3 and TRBJ2-5, the full variable domain is GAGVSQTPSNKVTEKGKYVELRCDPISGHTALYWYRQSLGQGPEFLIYFQGTGAADDSGLPNDRFFAVRPEGSVSTLKIQRTERGDSAVYLCASSLGLAGQETQYFGPGTRLLVL.